Sequencing of this TCR beta chain was carried out in a study of identical twins. One entry per CDR3 protein, called by TCRdb with MiXCR from the 5' RACE reads. The data show about 530,000 distinct CDR3 sequences, about a fifth seen once. This clonotype was counted only a few times. V lost 2 bases to trimming and J lost 3 bases, with 13 bases between them. Germline lookup yields CDR1 KGHSH and CDR2 LQKENI. The CDR3 length is 15 residues. The sample also formed part of further work on yellow fever vaccine responses in identical twins.

The V and J genes are TRBV18 and TRBJ2-5; D is undetermined. Input material: CD4+ T cells sorted from blood. This receptor was identified in a young woman in good health. CDR3 residues: CASSPFKTEKETQYF. DNA of the CDR3: TGTGCCAGCTCACCATTCAAAACAGAGAAAGAGACCCAGTACTTC.